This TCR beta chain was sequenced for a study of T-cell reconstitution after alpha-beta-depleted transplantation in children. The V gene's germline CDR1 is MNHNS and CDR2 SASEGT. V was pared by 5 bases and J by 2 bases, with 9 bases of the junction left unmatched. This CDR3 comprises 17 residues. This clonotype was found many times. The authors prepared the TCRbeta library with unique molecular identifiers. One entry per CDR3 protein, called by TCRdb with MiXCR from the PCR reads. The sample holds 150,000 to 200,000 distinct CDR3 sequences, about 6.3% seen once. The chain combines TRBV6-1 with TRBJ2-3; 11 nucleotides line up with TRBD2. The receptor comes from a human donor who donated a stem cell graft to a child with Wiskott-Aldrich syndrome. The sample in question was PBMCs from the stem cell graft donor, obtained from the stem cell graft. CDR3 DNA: TGTGCCAGCAGTCGAGGCGGACTAGCGGGCCTCACAGATACGCAGTATTTT. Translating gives CASSRGGLAGLTDTQYF.